This T cell receptor (beta chain) stems from a study of T cell responses to AZD1222 COVID-19 vaccine. Study-level findings and limits: Vaccine-associated CD4 TCRs spanned spike, dominant at 160-218 and 743-854.

The CDR3 runs to 11 residues. The ends were cut back, 0 bases at V and 7 bases at J, with 3 bases in the middle. Germline CDR1 SGHRS, CDR2 YFSETQ. Clones were sequenced by immunoSEQ multiplex PCR, and TCRdb holds only the in-frame ones, with some missing. The sample consists of approximately 160,000 clones, about nine tenths of them appearing once. In regard to this clone: What it binds is not known.

The sample here was peripheral blood, taken on day 0 of AZD1222 vaccination. J is TRBJ2-3 and V is TRBV5-1, with D hard to call. The TCR sequence derives from an adult in good health. CDR3 sequence (DNA): TGCGCCAGCAGCTTGGGGAATACGCAGTATTTT. Translation: CASSLGNTQYF.